This entry features one T cell receptor (beta chain) sequence. The data are from a study of shared T cell receptors in the human thymus. With V trimmed by 5 bases and J by 5 bases, 4 bases remained unmatched. The CDR3 runs to 14 residues. Germline V CDR1 and CDR2: MDHEN, SYDVKM. TCRdb's copy holds only in-frame clones and misses some; the assay was immunoSEQ multiplex PCR. The table includes hundreds of thousands of clones, around 78% detected once. These data were also filed under a second study, of human thymus T cells.

Sequenced input: thymocytes. This clonotype was obtained from a boy under two years old with a congenital heart defect. The chain recombines TRBV28 with TRBJ2-2, with 8 bases fitting TRBD1. DNA for the CDR3: TGTGCCAGCAGTGGACAGGGCGGGACCGGGGAGCTGTTTTTT. It specifies CASSGQGGTGELFF.